The 9 T cell receptor beta chains reported below all come from one sample, sequenced in a study of regulatory T cells in long-lasting Graves disease. Time point given: persistent/refractory GD, antithyroid drugs over 5 years with positive TRAb. The TCR library used RNA extracted from PBMCs. Library construction for TCR beta used iRepertoire HTBI primers and Arm-PCR of CDR3 regions. Each CDR3 protein is one row after TCRdb ran MiXCR on the multiplex PCR reads. Of 400,000 to 500,000 distinct CDR3 sequences listed, under 25% were seen once; the top ten hold approximately 8%. The sample here was peripheral blood mononuclear cells (PBMCs), taken when the disease was refractory, from a patient treated with antithyroid drugs. The receptors derive from a female donor with Graves disease.

This chain joins TRBV20-1 and TRBJ2-7, with D tentatively TRBD2 (6 bases). Between the trimmed V and J ends, which lost 6 bases and 1 base, there was a span of 13 bases. The CDR3 has 13 residues. CDR1 is DFQATT and CDR2 is SNEGSKA in the germline V gene (reference sequence). CDR3 bases: TGCAGTGCCCCAAGTGCGGGGTCCTACGAGCAGTACTTC. This translates into CSAPSAGSYEQYF.

In the case of this clonotype: A much bigger clone sits one base away, suggesting this may be a read error. V is TRBV28 and J is TRBJ1-1; D not resolved. Germline loops: CDR1 MDHEN, CDR2 SYDVKM. The CDR3 loop spans 14 amino acids. This chain's CDR3 is CASSALVENTEASF. The CDR3 DNA reads TGTGCCAGCAGCGCCCTGGTCGAGAACACTGAAGCTTCCTTT.

V and J are TRBV7-9 and TRBJ2-7; the match to TRBD1 covers 7 bases. The germline V gene encodes CDR1 SEHNR and CDR2 FQNEAQ (reference sequence). This CDR3 contains 13 residues. V dropped 8 bases and J dropped 2; count of bases not matched to a gene: 6. Here the CDR3 DNA reads TGTGCCAGCCACAGGACAGGAGCCTACGAGCAGTACTTC. Translating it yields CASHRTGAYEQYF.

The chain couples TRBV20-1 to TRBJ2-7; D remains unclear. V was pared by 1 base and J by 2 bases, with 9 bases between. Germline lookup yields CDR1 DFQATT and CDR2 SNEGSKA (reference sequence). The CDR3 has 13 residues. CDR3 amino acids: CSARGPLAYEQYF. CDR3 nucleotide sequence: TGCAGTGCTAGAGGCCCCCTGGCCTACGAGCAGTACTTC.

This clonotype was counted at least ten times. This sequence joins TRBV6-1 and TRBJ1-5, with D unclear. This CDR3 has 13 residues. Per the germline V gene, CDR1 is MNHNS and CDR2 is SASEGT. Deletions cut 5 bases from V and 4 bases from J, with 9 bases between. CDR3 DNA sequence: TGTGCCAGCAGTAACAGACTAAATCAGCCCCAGCATTTT. As protein: CASSNRLNQPQHF.

V is TRBV9 and J is TRBJ2-2; D remains ambiguous. The germline CDR1 and CDR2 sequences are SGDLS and YYNGEE. The V end lost 3 bases, the J end lost 4 bases, and 10 bases lay between the germline ends. The CDR3 loop spans 14 amino acids. This CDR3 reads CASSAQAFTGELFF. For the CDR3, the DNA is TGTGCCAGCAGCGCCCAGGCGTTCACCGGGGAGCTGTTTTTT.

This chain joins TRBV11-1 and TRBJ2-1; 10 bases match TRBD2. The CDR3 is made up of 17 amino acids. Trimming removed 5 bases from V and 4 bases from J; junction bases left unmatched: 11. Germline loops: CDR1 SGHAT, CDR2 FQDESV (reference sequence). The CDR3 DNA sequence: TGTGCCAGCAGCGCCCCATCCGGGACTAGCGCTTACAATGAGCAGTTCTTC. Translation: CASSAPSGTSAYNEQFF.

V gene TRBV7-3 combines with J gene TRBJ2-3; D may be TRBD2 (6 bases). CDR1 SGHTA and CDR2 FQGTGA come from the germline V gene. V was pared by 7 bases and J by 1 base, with 15 bases between. This CDR3 contains 15 residues. This chain's CDR3 is CASTRWSGRTDTQYF. Written as DNA, the CDR3 is TGTGCCAGCACCCGATGGAGCGGGCGCACAGATACGCAGTATTTT.

V and J are TRBV15 and TRBJ2-5; D may be TRBD1 (6 bases). V shed 5 bases and J shed 5 bases, with 15 bases lying between them. CDR1 is LNHNV and CDR2 is YYDKDF in the germline V gene (reference sequence). CDR3 size: 14 residues. CDR3 DNA sequence: TGTGCCACCAGCGTCAGGGGCCCGGGGGAGACCCAGTACTTC. Translation: CATSVRGPGETQYF.